This is a list of T cell receptor beta chains from one sample in a study of blood T cells in healthy people across ages. TCRdb analysed the 5' RACE reads with MiXCR anew, one entry per CDR3 protein. The repertoire has fewer than 650,000 distinct CDR3 sequences, approximately 26% of them found once; the top ten carry approximately 4%. The sample was also linked to a second study, of T cells of mothers and their children.

Material for sequencing was blood. These receptors all come from a boy aged 2 to 10 in good health. CDR3s include the opening cysteine and the closing phenylalanine or tryptophan. The order of the fields is J gene, clone size, V gene, D gene, CDR3 DNA, CDR3 protein. The D gene is left open where the match is weak. A clone size is listed for some rows: how often the clone was seen (once, few, many), or a class if it is expanded.

j_call: TRBJ2-3
clone_size: NA
v_call: TRBV4-3
d_call: TRBD2
cdr3_nt: TGCGCCAGCAGGAGGACTAGCGGGAGCGCTGGAGGAGATACGCAGTATTTT
cdr3_aa: CASRRTSGSAGGDTQYF

j_call: TRBJ2-1
clone_size: NA
v_call: TRBV20-1
d_call: NA
cdr3_nt: TGCAGTGCCCTGGGGAACAATGAGCAGTTCTTC
cdr3_aa: CSALGNNEQFF

j_call: TRBJ1-6
clone_size: NA
v_call: TRBV18
d_call: TRBD1
cdr3_nt: TGTGCCAGCTCATCTGACAGGGCGGGCTCACCCCTCCACTTT
cdr3_aa: CASSSDRAGSPLHF

j_call: TRBJ2-2
clone_size: few
v_call: TRBV2
d_call: NA
cdr3_nt: TGTGCCGCGGTCCCTAAGATGGGCACCGGGGAGCTGTTTTTT
cdr3_aa: CAAVPKMGTGELFF

j_call: TRBJ2-5
clone_size: few
v_call: TRBV5-1
d_call: TRBD2
cdr3_nt: TGCGCCAGCGGGACTAGCGGGGCCCAAGAGACCCAGTACTTC
cdr3_aa: CASGTSGAQETQYF

j_call: TRBJ1-5
clone_size: few
v_call: TRBV12-3/TRBV12-4
d_call: NA
cdr3_nt: TGTGCCAGCAGTTTAGCGTTAGGTCAGCCCCAGCATTTT
cdr3_aa: CASSLALGQPQHF

j_call: TRBJ2-1
clone_size: few
v_call: TRBV6-1
d_call: NA
cdr3_nt: TGTGCCAGCACCTTAGAACCCCCGAATGAGCAGTTCTTC
cdr3_aa: CASTLEPPNEQFF

j_call: TRBJ2-1
clone_size: NA
v_call: TRBV9
d_call: TRBD2
cdr3_nt: TGTGCCAGCAGCCCTAACGGGCGGGAGGTCACGAATGAGCAGTTCTTC
cdr3_aa: CASSPNGREVTNEQFF

j_call: TRBJ2-4
clone_size: few
v_call: TRBV5-1
d_call: NA
cdr3_nt: TGCGCCAGCAAGTGGGATCTAGCCAAAAACATTCAGTACTTC
cdr3_aa: CASKWDLAKNIQYF

j_call: TRBJ1-5
clone_size: NA
v_call: TRBV5-1
d_call: NA
cdr3_nt: TGCGCCAGCAGCTTGATAGGGGCAGAGAATCAGCCCCAGCATTTT
cdr3_aa: CASSLIGAENQPQHF

j_call: TRBJ1-1
clone_size: NA
v_call: TRBV9
d_call: NA
cdr3_nt: TGTGCCAGCAGCGTCCACGTAGGCACTGAAGCTTTCTTT
cdr3_aa: CASSVHVGTEAFF

j_call: TRBJ2-1
clone_size: NA
v_call: TRBV5-5
d_call: NA
cdr3_nt: TGTGCCAGCAGCTTCTCAGGGGATGAGCAGTTCTTC
cdr3_aa: CASSFSGDEQFF

j_call: TRBJ2-4
clone_size: many
v_call: TRBV5-1
d_call: NA
cdr3_nt: TGCGCCAGCAGCTTGAGCTCGGCCAAAAACATTCAGTACTTC
cdr3_aa: CASSLSSAKNIQYF

j_call: TRBJ1-3
clone_size: NA
v_call: TRBV7-2
d_call: NA
cdr3_nt: TGTGCCAGCAGCTTACTCCTTCTGGGCGGAAACACCATATATTTT
cdr3_aa: CASSLLLLGGNTIYF

j_call: TRBJ2-3
clone_size: many
v_call: TRBV7-9
d_call: NA
cdr3_nt: TGTGCCAGCAGCCCCGTTTCGACAGATACGCAGTATTTT
cdr3_aa: CASSPVSTDTQYF

j_call: TRBJ2-3
clone_size: NA
v_call: TRBV19
d_call: TRBD2
cdr3_nt: TGTGCCAGTAGCACGCGACTAGCGAGCTTCACAGATACGCAGTATTTT
cdr3_aa: CASSTRLASFTDTQYF

j_call: TRBJ2-3
clone_size: few
v_call: TRBV27
d_call: TRBD1
cdr3_nt: TGTGCCAGCAGTTTAAGTGGGACAGGGGATCCAGATACGCAGTATTTT
cdr3_aa: CASSLSGTGDPDTQYF

j_call: TRBJ1-1
clone_size: NA
v_call: TRBV14
d_call: NA
cdr3_nt: TGTGCCAGCAGCCGACGGGACGGCCTCTTGAACACTGAAGCTTTCTTT
cdr3_aa: CASSRRDGLLNTEAFF

j_call: TRBJ2-1
clone_size: many
v_call: TRBV9
d_call: NA
cdr3_nt: TGTGCCAGCAGCGATCCGATTGAGCGGAATGAGCAGTTCTTC
cdr3_aa: CASSDPIERNEQFF

j_call: TRBJ2-3
clone_size: once
v_call: TRBV2
d_call: TRBD2
cdr3_nt: TGTGCCAGCAGTGAAAGGGCTAGCGGGAGGGATACGCAGTATTTT
cdr3_aa: CASSERASGRDTQYF

j_call: TRBJ2-5
clone_size: few
v_call: TRBV15
d_call: NA
cdr3_nt: TGTGCCACCAGCAGAGTGGAAAAGTCCCGAGAGACCCAGTACTTC
cdr3_aa: CATSRVEKSRETQYF

j_call: TRBJ1-4
clone_size: NA
v_call: TRBV5-1
d_call: TRBD1
cdr3_nt: TGCGCCAGCAGCACCGGGGACAGAAAAAATGAAAAACTGTTTTTT
cdr3_aa: CASSTGDRKNEKLFF

j_call: TRBJ2-4
clone_size: NA
v_call: TRBV10-3
d_call: TRBD2
cdr3_nt: TGTGCCATCAGCGGGGGGGATGGCATTCAGTACTTC
cdr3_aa: CAISGGDGIQYF

j_call: TRBJ2-5
clone_size: few
v_call: TRBV25-1
d_call: NA
cdr3_nt: TGTGCCAGCCGCGTACAGGGGAGGTGGGGAACCCAGTACTTC
cdr3_aa: CASRVQGRWGTQYF

j_call: TRBJ2-3
clone_size: few
v_call: TRBV7-9
d_call: TRBD2
cdr3_nt: TGTGCCAGCAGCCCAGCGGGGGCTGACCCAGATACGCAGTATTTT
cdr3_aa: CASSPAGADPDTQYF

j_call: TRBJ1-5
clone_size: NA
v_call: TRBV20-1
d_call: NA
cdr3_nt: TGCAGTGCTACTTTGGACGGCGACCATAATCAGCCCCAGCATTTT
cdr3_aa: CSATLDGDHNQPQHF

j_call: TRBJ2-1
clone_size: NA
v_call: TRBV20-1
d_call: TRBD2
cdr3_nt: TGCAGTGCTAGAAGCAGCGGGGCAATCAATGAGCAGTTCTTC
cdr3_aa: CSARSSGAINEQFF

j_call: TRBJ1-1
clone_size: few
v_call: TRBV19
d_call: TRBD1
cdr3_nt: TGTGCCTGTCGACAGGGCGGGAACACTGAAGCTTTCTTT
cdr3_aa: CACRQGGNTEAFF

j_call: TRBJ1-5
clone_size: few
v_call: TRBV28
d_call: NA
cdr3_nt: TGTGCCAGCAGTTCGGGGGACGGTGCAAGTTGGCCCCAGCATTTT
cdr3_aa: CASSSGDGASWPQHF

j_call: TRBJ2-4
clone_size: NA
v_call: TRBV4-1
d_call: NA
cdr3_nt: TGCGCCAGCAGCCAAGATCTTATGTATTCAAACATTCAGTACTTC
cdr3_aa: CASSQDLMYSNIQYF

j_call: TRBJ2-1
clone_size: NA
v_call: TRBV20-1
d_call: TRBD1
cdr3_nt: TGCAGTGCACAGGACAGGGGGCTCAATGAGCAGTTCTTC
cdr3_aa: CSAQDRGLNEQFF

j_call: TRBJ2-7
clone_size: NA
v_call: TRBV27
d_call: NA
cdr3_nt: TGTGCCAGCAGTTTAAGGTCGGTGGGCTCCTACGAGCAGTACTTC
cdr3_aa: CASSLRSVGSYEQYF

j_call: TRBJ2-1
clone_size: few
v_call: TRBV18
d_call: NA
cdr3_nt: TGTGCCAGCTCACCACCTTCGATGGAGGGCGATGAGCAGTTCTTC
cdr3_aa: CASSPPSMEGDEQFF

j_call: TRBJ1-1
clone_size: NA
v_call: TRBV11-2
d_call: NA
cdr3_nt: NA
cdr3_aa: CASSFIFAGEAFF

j_call: TRBJ2-1
clone_size: few
v_call: TRBV5-6
d_call: NA
cdr3_nt: TGTGCCAGCAGCCGCCGGGACGGACTCCTAGACAATGAGCAGTTCTTC
cdr3_aa: CASSRRDGLLDNEQFF

j_call: TRBJ2-3
clone_size: NA
v_call: TRBV7-9
d_call: TRBD2
cdr3_nt: TGTGCCAGCAGCCGACCGGGACTAGCAATGGATACGCAGTATTTT
cdr3_aa: CASSRPGLAMDTQYF

j_call: TRBJ2-3
clone_size: NA
v_call: TRBV6-2/TRBV6-3
d_call: NA
cdr3_nt: TGTGCCAGCCACGTTAGCGGATTCACAGATACGCAGTATTTT
cdr3_aa: CASHVSGFTDTQYF

j_call: TRBJ1-1
clone_size: NA
v_call: TRBV29-1
d_call: NA
cdr3_nt: TGCAGCGTCGGTAAGGGCGGGGGGAACGCTGAAGCTTTCTTT
cdr3_aa: CSVGKGGGNAEAFF

j_call: TRBJ1-1
clone_size: NA
v_call: TRBV29-1
d_call: NA
cdr3_nt: TGCAGCGTTGGACAGATGAACACTGGAGCTTTCTTT
cdr3_aa: CSVGQMNTGAFF

j_call: TRBJ2-3
clone_size: NA
v_call: TRBV7-2
d_call: NA
cdr3_nt: TGTGCCAGCAGCTTAGTCTGGGGGGTTACAGATACGCAGTATTTT
cdr3_aa: CASSLVWGVTDTQYF